The clone carrying this T cell receptor (beta chain) was recorded a few times. Its target is unknown. One end of the junction does not line up with germline, which may come from a read error. The sample originates from a study of read filtering for tumor transcriptome and immune sequencing. From about 400 ng of RNA, a library with molecular barcoded alpha/delta and beta/gamma adaptors was made. TCRdb reprocessed the reads with MiXCR, giving one entry per CDR3 protein. This table has roughly 5,200 distinct CDR3 sequences, 20% appearing once. The CDR3 loop spans 13 amino acids. Germline V gene lookup returns CDR1 SQVTM and CDR2 ANQGSEA. Study-wide results and caveats: The CD138-negative fraction was mixed bone marrow immune cells, not pure T cells. Compared with RNA-seq, IR-seq gave much higher clonotype depth and reliability. In IR-seq, single-read clonotypes were around four fifths of clonotypes but approximately 4% of reads.

This sequence originates from a donor at least 40 years old with multiple myeloma. The sequencing input was a population of CD138-negative cells sorted from bone marrow. V gene TRBV29-1 combines with J gene TRBJ2-3, with TRBD1 matching 11 bases. The CDR3 region is CSVRTGGTDTRYF. Written as DNA, the CDR3 is TGCAGCGTTAGGACAGGGGGCACAGATACGCGGTATTTT.